This is a list of T cell receptor beta chains from one sample in a study of T-cell reconstitution after alpha-beta-depleted transplantation in children. TCRdb processed the PCR reads anew with MiXCR; each CDR3 protein has one entry. This table has 440,000 or so distinct CDR3 sequences, approximately 41% appearing once. The sequences come from PBMCs, collected before TCRalphabeta/CD19-depleted stem cell transplant. Receptor source: a girl under 10 years old with aplastic anemia, due to receive a stem cell transplant. CDR3s include the opening cysteine and the closing phenylalanine or tryptophan. The D gene is left open where the match is weak. Size is omitted from some rows. Given values are once, few, many or a class for expanded clones.

j_call: TRBJ2-1; clone_size: NA; d_call: NA; v_call: TRBV7-9; cdr3_aa: CASSFGLTNNEQFF; cdr3_nt: TGTGCCAGCAGCTTCGGACTAACTAACAATGAGCAGTTCTTC
j_call: TRBJ2-1; clone_size: NA; d_call: TRBD2; v_call: TRBV5-1; cdr3_aa: CASSLDGGGPFNEQFF; cdr3_nt: TGCGCCAGCAGCTTGGACGGGGGGGGCCCATTCAATGAGCAGTTCTTC
j_call: TRBJ1-3; clone_size: NA; d_call: TRBD1; v_call: TRBV12-3/TRBV12-4; cdr3_aa: CASTPSQGARNTIYF; cdr3_nt: TGTGCCAGCACGCCGAGCCAGGGGGCGCGTAACACCATATATTTT
j_call: TRBJ2-3; clone_size: NA; d_call: TRBD2; v_call: TRBV24-1; cdr3_aa: CATSDFRGYSGKGDTQYF; cdr3_nt: TGTGCCACCAGTGATTTCAGGGGTTATAGCGGGAAGGGAGATACGCAGTATTTT
j_call: TRBJ2-3; clone_size: NA; d_call: TRBD2; v_call: TRBV20-1; cdr3_aa: CSAGVSGGADTQYF; cdr3_nt: TGCAGTGCCGGAGTTAGCGGGGGGGCAGATACGCAGTATTTT
j_call: TRBJ2-1; clone_size: many; d_call: TRBD2; v_call: TRBV7-2; cdr3_aa: CASSLRAGYYNEQFF; cdr3_nt: TGTGCCAGCAGCTTAAGAGCGGGATACTACAATGAGCAGTTCTTC
j_call: TRBJ2-3; clone_size: NA; d_call: NA; v_call: TRBV12-3/TRBV12-4; cdr3_aa: CASSADSVNTQYF; cdr3_nt: TGTGCCAGCAGTGCTGACAGTGTAAATACGCAGTATTTT
j_call: TRBJ2-1; clone_size: NA; d_call: TRBD2; v_call: TRBV7-3; cdr3_aa: CASSPRTSGVYNEQFF; cdr3_nt: TGTGCCAGCAGCCCCCGGACTAGCGGGGTATACAATGAGCAGTTCTTC
j_call: TRBJ2-7; clone_size: NA; d_call: TRBD1; v_call: TRBV20-1; cdr3_aa: CSARDGGRTGAREQYF; cdr3_nt: TGCAGTGCTAGAGATGGGGGCCGGACAGGGGCACGCGAGCAGTACTTC
j_call: TRBJ2-3; clone_size: NA; d_call: TRBD2; v_call: TRBV20-1; cdr3_aa: CSAVLAGRSSTDTQYF; cdr3_nt: TGCAGTGCTGTACTAGCGGGGCGATCTAGCACAGATACGCAGTATTTT
j_call: TRBJ2-5; clone_size: NA; d_call: TRBD1; v_call: TRBV20-1; cdr3_aa: CSVPQGDRETQYF; cdr3_nt: TGCAGTGTACCCCAGGGGGATAGGGAGACCCAGTACTTC
j_call: TRBJ2-7; clone_size: NA; d_call: NA; v_call: TRBV20-1; cdr3_aa: CSARSSLSYEQYF; cdr3_nt: TGCAGTGCTAGATCCAGCTTATCCTACGAGCAGTACTTC
j_call: TRBJ2-1; clone_size: NA; d_call: TRBD1; v_call: TRBV6-1; cdr3_aa: CASRSGTGSSYNEQFF; cdr3_nt: TGTGCCAGCAGGTCCGGGACAGGGAGCTCCTACAATGAGCAGTTCTTC
j_call: TRBJ2-3; clone_size: NA; d_call: NA; v_call: TRBV7-8; cdr3_aa: CASSLEEDRTDTQYF; cdr3_nt: TGTGCCAGCAGCTTAGAGGAGGATCGCACAGATACGCAGTATTTT
j_call: TRBJ1-2; clone_size: once; d_call: NA; v_call: TRBV6-5; cdr3_aa: CASSYSNIRSGYTF; cdr3_nt: TGTGCCAGCAGTTACTCGAATATACGGAGTGGCTACACCTTC
j_call: TRBJ1-1; clone_size: NA; d_call: NA; v_call: TRBV7-2; cdr3_aa: CASSFSGVGGRITEAFF; cdr3_nt: TGTGCCAGCAGCTTCTCTGGGGTCGGGGGGCGCATAACTGAAGCTTTCTTT
j_call: TRBJ2-7; clone_size: NA; d_call: TRBD2; v_call: TRBV20-1; cdr3_aa: CSAFGDYSYEQYF; cdr3_nt: TGCAGTGCTTTTGGGGACTACTCCTACGAGCAGTACTTC
j_call: TRBJ2-1; clone_size: NA; d_call: NA; v_call: TRBV7-2; cdr3_aa: CASSSGATGGSEQFF; cdr3_nt: TGTGCCAGCAGCTCCGGGGCCACTGGGGGGAGTGAGCAGTTCTTC
j_call: TRBJ2-3; clone_size: NA; d_call: TRBD2; v_call: TRBV6-1; cdr3_aa: CASRLSGSGDTQYF; cdr3_nt: TGTGCCAGCCGCCTTAGCGGGAGTGGAGATACGCAGTATTTT
j_call: TRBJ1-1; clone_size: NA; d_call: TRBD1; v_call: TRBV5-1; cdr3_aa: CASSLGTGFEAFF; cdr3_nt: TGCGCCAGCAGCCTCGGGACAGGGTTTGAAGCTTTCTTT
j_call: TRBJ2-7; clone_size: NA; d_call: NA; v_call: TRBV18; cdr3_aa: CASSPPVGEQYF; cdr3_nt: TGTGCCAGCTCACCCCCGGTGGGCGAGCAGTACTTC
j_call: TRBJ2-1; clone_size: NA; d_call: NA; v_call: TRBV29-1; cdr3_aa: CSVVGVSTNEQFF; cdr3_nt: TGCAGCGTTGTCGGCGTAAGTACGAATGAGCAGTTCTTC
j_call: TRBJ2-3; clone_size: NA; d_call: TRBD1; v_call: TRBV10-3; cdr3_aa: CAISEDTWTGTSTDTQYF; cdr3_nt: TGTGCCATCAGTGAGGACACGTGGACAGGGACTAGCACAGATACGCAGTATTTT
j_call: TRBJ2-3; clone_size: NA; d_call: TRBD2; v_call: TRBV2; cdr3_aa: CASRGAGGSTDTQYF; cdr3_nt: TGTGCCAGCAGGGGAGCGGGGGGGAGCACAGATACGCAGTATTTT
j_call: TRBJ2-1; clone_size: NA; d_call: TRBD2; v_call: TRBV9; cdr3_aa: CASSGSTSGYNEQFF; cdr3_nt: TGTGCCAGCAGCGGCTCGACTAGCGGCTACAATGAGCAGTTCTTC
j_call: TRBJ2-3; clone_size: many; d_call: NA; v_call: TRBV10-3; cdr3_aa: CAISEVGQTTDTQYF; cdr3_nt: TGTGCCATCAGTGAGGTGGGACAAACCACAGATACGCAGTATTTT
j_call: TRBJ2-1; clone_size: few; d_call: NA; v_call: TRBV20-1; cdr3_aa: CSGQRGGSYNEQFF; cdr3_nt: TGCAGTGGGCAGAGGGGGGGCTCCTACAATGAGCAGTTCTTC
j_call: TRBJ2-3; clone_size: many; d_call: TRBD1; v_call: TRBV5-1; cdr3_aa: CASSLQVGQGSDTQYF; cdr3_nt: TGCGCCAGCAGCTTGCAGGTGGGACAGGGGTCAGATACGCAGTATTTT
j_call: TRBJ2-3; clone_size: many; d_call: TRBD2; v_call: TRBV4-1; cdr3_aa: CASSLAGTSATDTQYF; cdr3_nt: TGCGCCAGCAGCCTCGCCGGGACTAGCGCGACAGATACGCAGTATTTT
j_call: TRBJ2-4; clone_size: NA; d_call: NA; v_call: TRBV12-3/TRBV12-4; cdr3_aa: CASSLEAASRKNIQYF; cdr3_nt: TGTGCCAGCAGTTTAGAGGCAGCCTCGAGAAAAAACATTCAGTACTTC
j_call: TRBJ2-2; clone_size: many; d_call: NA; v_call: TRBV12-3/TRBV12-4; cdr3_aa: CASTLPRAFGPGELFF; cdr3_nt: TGTGCCAGCACTTTACCACGGGCTTTTGGTCCCGGGGAGCTGTTTTTT
j_call: TRBJ2-7; clone_size: NA; d_call: NA; v_call: TRBV7-9; cdr3_aa: CASSLDFHDYEQYF; cdr3_nt: TGTGCCAGCAGCTTAGACTTCCACGACTACGAGCAGTACTTC
j_call: TRBJ1-2; clone_size: NA; d_call: NA; v_call: TRBV14; cdr3_aa: CASSQERNGYTF; cdr3_nt: TGTGCCAGCAGCCAAGAAAGAAATGGCTACACCTTC
j_call: TRBJ2-7; clone_size: many; d_call: TRBD2; v_call: TRBV7-3; cdr3_aa: CASSPVAGAASEQYF; cdr3_nt: TGTGCCAGCAGCCCAGTAGCGGGAGCCGCGTCCGAGCAGTACTTC
j_call: TRBJ2-7; clone_size: once; d_call: TRBD1; v_call: TRBV5-1; cdr3_aa: CASSLATGELREQYF; cdr3_nt: TGCGCCAGCAGCTTGGCGACAGGGGAGTTACGAGAGCAGTACTTC
j_call: TRBJ2-2; clone_size: once; d_call: NA; v_call: TRBV15; cdr3_aa: CATSRDLTSSTGELFF; cdr3_nt: TGTGCCACCAGCAGAGATCTTACTAGTAGCACCGGGGAGCTGTTTTTT
j_call: TRBJ2-6; clone_size: many; d_call: TRBD1; v_call: TRBV7-9; cdr3_aa: CASSRTGSGANVLTF; cdr3_nt: TGTGCCAGCAGCCGGACAGGGTCAGGGGCCAACGTCCTGACTTTC
j_call: TRBJ1-6; clone_size: many; d_call: TRBD1; v_call: TRBV5-1; cdr3_aa: CASSSLLTGKDSPLHF; cdr3_nt: TGCGCCAGCAGCTCCCTCCTGACAGGGAAGGATTCACCCCTCCACTTT
j_call: TRBJ2-4; clone_size: many; d_call: TRBD2; v_call: TRBV6-5; cdr3_aa: CASSYSGGRGPKNIQYF; cdr3_nt: TGTGCCAGCAGTTACTCGGGCGGGAGGGGTCCCAAAAACATTCAGTACTTC
j_call: TRBJ2-1; clone_size: NA; d_call: TRBD2; v_call: TRBV10-1; cdr3_aa: CASSPSGRANEQFF; cdr3_nt: TGCGCCAGCAGCCCTAGCGGGAGGGCAAATGAGCAGTTCTTC
j_call: TRBJ2-1; clone_size: NA; d_call: TRBD2; v_call: TRBV20-1; cdr3_aa: CSARTSGYNEQFF; cdr3_nt: TGCAGTGCTCGGACTAGCGGATACAATGAGCAGTTCTTC
j_call: TRBJ2-3; clone_size: few; d_call: NA; v_call: TRBV9; cdr3_aa: CASSPGLTRDTQYF; cdr3_nt: TGTGCCAGCAGCCCGGGACTGACAAGGGATACGCAGTATTTT
j_call: TRBJ2-7; clone_size: NA; d_call: TRBD1; v_call: TRBV20-1; cdr3_aa: CSAQGQGASYEQYF; cdr3_nt: TGCAGTGCCCAGGGACAGGGGGCCTCCTACGAGCAGTACTTC
j_call: TRBJ2-6; clone_size: NA; d_call: NA; v_call: TRBV7-3; cdr3_aa: CASRGLWDSGANVLTF; cdr3_nt: TGTGCCAGCAGGGGCCTTTGGGACTCTGGGGCCAACGTCCTGACTTTC
j_call: TRBJ1-2; clone_size: NA; d_call: TRBD1; v_call: TRBV7-2; cdr3_aa: CASSDRGDYGYTF; cdr3_nt: TGTGCCAGCTCGGACAGGGGAGACTATGGCTACACCTTC
j_call: TRBJ1-2; clone_size: few; d_call: NA; v_call: TRBV6-2/TRBV6-3; cdr3_aa: CASSRLTNYGYTF; cdr3_nt: TGTGCCAGCAGTAGACTTACTAACTATGGCTACACCTTC
j_call: TRBJ2-1; clone_size: few; d_call: NA; v_call: TRBV5-1; cdr3_aa: CASSIGTEYNEQFF; cdr3_nt: TGCGCCAGCAGCATCGGGACTGAGTACAATGAGCAGTTCTTC
j_call: TRBJ1-3; clone_size: NA; d_call: NA; v_call: TRBV11-1; cdr3_aa: CASSLAWGLTGNTIYF; cdr3_nt: TGTGCCAGCAGCTTAGCGTGGGGGTTAACTGGAAACACCATATATTTT
j_call: TRBJ2-1; clone_size: NA; d_call: TRBD2; v_call: TRBV27; cdr3_aa: CASSFNPPGLAGEQFF; cdr3_nt: TGTGCCAGCAGTTTTAACCCCCCCGGGCTAGCGGGGGAGCAGTTCTTC
j_call: TRBJ2-2; clone_size: NA; d_call: NA; v_call: TRBV4-1; cdr3_aa: CASSQDELAGELFF; cdr3_nt: TGCGCCAGCAGCCAAGACGAGCTGGCCGGGGAGCTGTTTTTT
j_call: TRBJ2-5; clone_size: NA; d_call: TRBD2; v_call: TRBV27; cdr3_aa: CASSFGGGETQYF; cdr3_nt: TGCGCCAGCAGCTTCGGGGGAGGGGAGACCCAGTACTTC